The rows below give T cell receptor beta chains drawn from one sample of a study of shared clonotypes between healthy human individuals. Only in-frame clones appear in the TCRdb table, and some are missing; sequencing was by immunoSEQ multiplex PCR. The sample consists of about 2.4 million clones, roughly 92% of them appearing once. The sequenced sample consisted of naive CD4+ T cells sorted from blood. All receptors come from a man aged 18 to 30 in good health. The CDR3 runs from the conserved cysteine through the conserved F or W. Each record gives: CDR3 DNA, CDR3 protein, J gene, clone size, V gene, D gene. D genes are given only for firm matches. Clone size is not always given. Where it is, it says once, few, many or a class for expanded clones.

CDR3nt: TGTGCCAGCAATCGACGGGCCGGGGACGAGCAGTACTTC
CDR3aa: CASNRRAGDEQYF
j_gene: TRBJ2-7
abundance: NA
v_gene: TRBV6-5
d_gene: NA

CDR3nt: TGTGCCAGCAGCACCATTGGGGGGGGGAGGCAGCCCCAGCATTTT
CDR3aa: CASSTIGGGRQPQHF
j_gene: TRBJ1-5
abundance: NA
v_gene: TRBV5-6
d_gene: NA

CDR3nt: TGTGCCAGCAGTGAATCCAGTCTTTCCACCGGGGAGCTGTTTTTT
CDR3aa: CASSESSLSTGELFF
j_gene: TRBJ2-2
abundance: NA
v_gene: TRBV2
d_gene: NA

CDR3nt: TGCGCCAGCAGCCAAGATTGGGAAAGAATCAGCTATGGCTACACCTTC
CDR3aa: CASSQDWERISYGYTF
j_gene: TRBJ1-2
abundance: NA
v_gene: TRBV4-3
d_gene: NA

CDR3nt: TGTGCCAGCAGAGGACAGGCCCGCTCCTACAATGAGCAGTTCTTC
CDR3aa: CASRGQARSYNEQFF
j_gene: TRBJ2-1
abundance: once
v_gene: TRBV27
d_gene: TRBD1

CDR3nt: TGTGCCAGCAGTTATTCACAGGGGAACACTGAAGCTTTCTTT
CDR3aa: CASSYSQGNTEAFF
j_gene: TRBJ1-1
abundance: NA
v_gene: TRBV6-5
d_gene: NA

CDR3nt: TGTGCCAGCAGCTTAGGATATTCCTTGGGGGGCCTCAATGAGCAGTTCTTC
CDR3aa: CASSLGYSLGGLNEQFF
j_gene: TRBJ2-1
abundance: NA
v_gene: TRBV7-2
d_gene: NA

CDR3nt: TGTGCCAGCAGCCCCCGAGGGACTAGTAATCTAGGTTACAATGAGCAGTTCTTC
CDR3aa: CASSPRGTSNLGYNEQFF
j_gene: TRBJ2-1
abundance: NA
v_gene: TRBV7-9
d_gene: TRBD2

CDR3nt: TGCGCCAGCAGCCCCGGGGCCAGGCGGCCTTCGCGCTCATTCACTGAAGCTTTCTTT
CDR3aa: CASSPGARRPSRSFTEAFF
j_gene: TRBJ1-1
abundance: NA
v_gene: TRBV4-1
d_gene: NA

CDR3nt: TGCGCCAGCAGCTTAGGTAGCGGGACGTACGAGCAGTACTTC
CDR3aa: CASSLGSGTYEQYF
j_gene: TRBJ2-7
abundance: NA
v_gene: TRBV5-1
d_gene: TRBD2

CDR3nt: TGTGCCATCAGTGAAAACCGGGACTCCAAAAACATTCAGTACTTC
CDR3aa: CAISENRDSKNIQYF
j_gene: TRBJ2-4
abundance: NA
v_gene: TRBV10-3
d_gene: NA

CDR3nt: TGCAGTGCGTACAGGGACACTGAAGCTTTCTTT
CDR3aa: CSAYRDTEAFF
j_gene: TRBJ1-1
abundance: NA
v_gene: TRBV20-1
d_gene: NA

CDR3nt: TGTGCCAGCTCACCTAGGGAAAAGTTGGGAACCTTGAATGAGCAGTTCTTC
CDR3aa: CASSPREKLGTLNEQFF
j_gene: TRBJ2-1
abundance: NA
v_gene: TRBV18
d_gene: NA

CDR3nt: TGTGCCAGCTCACCAACAGGGGCAGATACGCAGTATTTT
CDR3aa: CASSPTGADTQYF
j_gene: TRBJ2-3
abundance: NA
v_gene: TRBV18
d_gene: TRBD1

CDR3nt: TGTGCCAGCAGTTTCGGAGACAGGGGGATCTCCTATAATTCACCCCTCCACTTT
CDR3aa: CASSFGDRGISYNSPLHF
j_gene: TRBJ1-6
abundance: NA
v_gene: TRBV28
d_gene: TRBD1

CDR3nt: TGTGCTAGTGGTTTGAGCGGAAACACCATATATTTT
CDR3aa: CASGLSGNTIYF
j_gene: TRBJ1-3
abundance: NA
v_gene: TRBV12-5
d_gene: NA

CDR3nt: TGTGCCAGCGTGGCAGGAAATGAAAAACTGTTTTTT
CDR3aa: CASVAGNEKLFF
j_gene: TRBJ1-4
abundance: NA
v_gene: TRBV2
d_gene: NA

CDR3nt: TGCGCCAGCAGCTTGGCTCGTGCGGACGAGACCCAGTACTTC
CDR3aa: CASSLARADETQYF
j_gene: TRBJ2-5
abundance: NA
v_gene: TRBV5-1
d_gene: NA

CDR3nt: TGTGCCAGCAGCGTAGCGGGAGAGCAGTACTTC
CDR3aa: CASSVAGEQYF
j_gene: TRBJ2-7
abundance: NA
v_gene: TRBV2
d_gene: TRBD2

CDR3nt: TGCGCCAGCAGTGAGTTATACCTAGGACAGGCGGCCTACAATGAGCAGTTCTTC
CDR3aa: CASSELYLGQAAYNEQFF
j_gene: TRBJ2-1
abundance: NA
v_gene: TRBV10-1
d_gene: TRBD1

CDR3nt: TGTGCCAGCAAAACGGACAGGTTGATCGGGGAGCTGTTTTTT
CDR3aa: CASKTDRLIGELFF
j_gene: TRBJ2-2
abundance: NA
v_gene: TRBV5-4
d_gene: TRBD1

CDR3nt: TGCGCCAGCAGCCAGGACCGTACCGGGACAGGGGGTTACGAGCAGTACTTC
CDR3aa: CASSQDRTGTGGYEQYF
j_gene: TRBJ2-7
abundance: NA
v_gene: TRBV4-1
d_gene: TRBD1

CDR3nt: TGCGCCAGCAGCTTGGGGGGTGGGTTGACAGATACGCAGTATTTT
CDR3aa: CASSLGGGLTDTQYF
j_gene: TRBJ2-3
abundance: NA
v_gene: TRBV5-1
d_gene: NA

CDR3nt: TGTGCCAGCAGCTTGGATGAGGGAGGGGGCTTTAACTATGGCTACACCTTC
CDR3aa: CASSLDEGGGFNYGYTF
j_gene: TRBJ1-2
abundance: NA
v_gene: TRBV5-4
d_gene: TRBD1

CDR3nt: TGTGCCAGCAGCTTCTGGGGGGAGAAGACCCAGTACTTC
CDR3aa: CASSFWGEKTQYF
j_gene: TRBJ2-5
abundance: NA
v_gene: TRBV5-4
d_gene: NA

CDR3nt: TGTGCCAGCAGCCCAGGGTCAGGGAACACTGAAGCTTTCTTT
CDR3aa: CASSPGSGNTEAFF
j_gene: TRBJ1-1
abundance: NA
v_gene: TRBV9
d_gene: NA

CDR3nt: TGCAGCGTTCTCAGGGGTGTTGACTATGGCTACACCTTC
CDR3aa: CSVLRGVDYGYTF
j_gene: TRBJ1-2
abundance: NA
v_gene: TRBV29-1
d_gene: NA

CDR3nt: TGTGCCAGCGAGGGCATTGGAAACACCATATATTTT
CDR3aa: CASEGIGNTIYF
j_gene: TRBJ1-3
abundance: once
v_gene: TRBV9
d_gene: NA

CDR3nt: TGTGCCTGGAGGCAAGGCACCTCACTAGCGGGGGGAAGGGATACGCAGTATTTT
CDR3aa: CAWRQGTSLAGGRDTQYF
j_gene: TRBJ2-3
abundance: NA
v_gene: TRBV30
d_gene: TRBD2

CDR3nt: TGTGCCAGCAGACCGTTATCTGGGGCCAACGTCCTGACTTTC
CDR3aa: CASRPLSGANVLTF
j_gene: TRBJ2-6
abundance: NA
v_gene: TRBV5-4
d_gene: NA

CDR3nt: TGTGCCAGCAACGGACAGGGGATCACCTACGAGCAGTACTTC
CDR3aa: CASNGQGITYEQYF
j_gene: TRBJ2-7
abundance: NA
v_gene: TRBV6-6
d_gene: TRBD1

CDR3nt: TGTGCCAGCAGCTCCTCCCTGTCTAGCGGGGGGGCGATTGAGACCCAGTACTTC
CDR3aa: CASSSSLSSGGAIETQYF
j_gene: TRBJ2-5
abundance: once
v_gene: TRBV13
d_gene: TRBD2

CDR3nt: TGTGCCAGCAGCCCGGGCCGATCTGTAGCGCAGTATTTT
CDR3aa: CASSPGRSVAQYF
j_gene: TRBJ2-3
abundance: NA
v_gene: TRBV27
d_gene: NA

CDR3nt: TGTGCCAGTGACGGGGTTCGGAATGAGCAGTTCTTC
CDR3aa: CASDGVRNEQFF
j_gene: TRBJ2-1
abundance: NA
v_gene: TRBV6-1
d_gene: NA

CDR3nt: TGTGCCAGCAGCCCGGGACAGGGGGCACGGGGCTACACCTTC
CDR3aa: CASSPGQGARGYTF
j_gene: TRBJ1-2
abundance: NA
v_gene: TRBV5-4
d_gene: TRBD1

CDR3nt: TGTGCCAGCACCCTCGACAGGGGGATTTGGGCCAACACTGAAGCTTTCTTT
CDR3aa: CASTLDRGIWANTEAFF
j_gene: TRBJ1-1
abundance: NA
v_gene: TRBV2
d_gene: TRBD1

CDR3nt: TGTGCCAGCAGCAAGATCATGGCTGTCACAGATACGCAGTATTTT
CDR3aa: CASSKIMAVTDTQYF
j_gene: TRBJ2-3
abundance: NA
v_gene: TRBV11-2
d_gene: NA

CDR3nt: TGTGCCAGCAGTTCAGGGGGCGAGGATACGCAGTATTTT
CDR3aa: CASSSGGEDTQYF
j_gene: TRBJ2-3
abundance: NA
v_gene: TRBV6-6
d_gene: TRBD1

CDR3nt: TGTGCCAGCAGTCCCAGATGGGCCTTCTACGAGCAGTACTTC
CDR3aa: CASSPRWAFYEQYF
j_gene: TRBJ2-7
abundance: NA
v_gene: TRBV27
d_gene: NA

CDR3nt: TGTGCCAGCAGCAGGGACAAGGGGAGCTACGAGCAGTACTTC
CDR3aa: CASSRDKGSYEQYF
j_gene: TRBJ2-7
abundance: NA
v_gene: TRBV9
d_gene: NA

CDR3nt: TGTGCCAGCAGTGACGCCAGGGGCACTGAAGCTTTCTTT
CDR3aa: CASSDARGTEAFF
j_gene: TRBJ1-1
abundance: few
v_gene: TRBV6-4
d_gene: NA

CDR3nt: TGCGCCAGCAGTGAGGGCCGGGGCCGAACCGGGGAGCTGTTTTTT
CDR3aa: CASSEGRGRTGELFF
j_gene: TRBJ2-2
abundance: NA
v_gene: TRBV10-1
d_gene: NA

CDR3nt: TGTGCCAGCTCACCTGACCCGGGACAGGGAGCAGATACGCAGTATTTT
CDR3aa: CASSPDPGQGADTQYF
j_gene: TRBJ2-3
abundance: NA
v_gene: TRBV18
d_gene: TRBD1

CDR3nt: TGTGCCAGCAGCCGTGGGCCAGATACGCAGTATTTT
CDR3aa: CASSRGPDTQYF
j_gene: TRBJ2-3
abundance: NA
v_gene: TRBV7-6
d_gene: NA

CDR3nt: TGTGCCAGCAGTGAGAGCAGGGGTACTGAAGCTTTCTTT
CDR3aa: CASSESRGTEAFF
j_gene: TRBJ1-1
abundance: NA
v_gene: TRBV6-1
d_gene: NA

CDR3nt: TGTGCCAGCTCACGACCGAACCCGGGACAGAACACTGAAGCTTTCTTT
CDR3aa: CASSRPNPGQNTEAFF
j_gene: TRBJ1-1
abundance: NA
v_gene: TRBV18
d_gene: NA

CDR3nt: TGTGCCAGCAGCACCTCTAGCCTCTACCTCACAGATACGCAGTATTTT
CDR3aa: CASSTSSLYLTDTQYF
j_gene: TRBJ2-3
abundance: NA
v_gene: TRBV7-9
d_gene: NA

CDR3nt: TGTGCCAGTAGTCTTTACCGGGACAGGGACAATGAGCAGTTCTTC
CDR3aa: CASSLYRDRDNEQFF
j_gene: TRBJ2-1
abundance: NA
v_gene: TRBV19
d_gene: TRBD1

CDR3nt: TGCGCCAGCAGCCAGATACCGGGACAGGGTGTCTACGAGCAGTACTTC
CDR3aa: CASSQIPGQGVYEQYF
j_gene: TRBJ2-7
abundance: NA
v_gene: TRBV4-3
d_gene: TRBD1

CDR3nt: TGTGCCAGCAGCCCGGGACCGGTTACTTATGGCTACACCTTC
CDR3aa: CASSPGPVTYGYTF
j_gene: TRBJ1-2
abundance: NA
v_gene: TRBV9
d_gene: NA